This T cell receptor beta chain was documented in a study of CDR3 diversity in severe acne. Via MiXCR, TCRdb re-called the PCR reads, giving one row per CDR3 protein. The table lists tens of thousands of distinct CDR3 sequences, around 50% of them singletons. CDR3 size: 15 residues. Trimming left V 1 base short and J 4 bases short, with 13 bases between. CDR1 and CDR2 (germline): MGHDK, SYGVNS. Sequenced sample: blood. The V call is TRBV25-1, the J call TRBJ1-1; D is unclear. This receptor was taken from a male donor in good health, without acne. CDR3: CASSESVGFSTEAFF. The DNA for the CDR3 is TGTGCCAGCAGTGAATCTGTGGGCTTCAGCACTGAAGCTTTCTTT.